This TCR beta chain stems from a study of identical twins. This clonotype was seen a few times. Its antigen is not identified. Study-level findings and limits: Out-of-frame alpha sequences shared by twins showed excess low generation probability.

In germline, CDR1 is PRHDT, CDR2 FYEKMQ (reference sequence). CDR3 size: 15 residues. Trimming took 1 base from V and 0 from J, leaving 9 bases between them. TCRdb re-called the 5' RACE reads through MiXCR, storing one row per CDR3 protein. The sample shows 570,000 or so distinct CDR3 sequences, nearly 10% of them seen only once. This same sample was also part of a study on yellow fever vaccine responses in identical twins.

The receptor's source is a woman between 18 and 29 years old in good health. The V gene is TRBV13, the J gene TRBJ1-1; tentative D call: TRBD1 (5 bases). The sequenced sample was PBMCs. CDR3 coding DNA: TGTGCCAGCAGCTTAGTGGGACGGGTGAACACTGAAGCTTTCTTT. Translating it yields CASSLVGRVNTEAFF. The full variable domain, completed using reference TRBV13 and TRBJ1-1, is AAGVIQSPRHLIKEKRETATLKCYPIPRHDTVYWYQQGPGQDPQFLISFYEKMQSDKGSIPDRFSAQQFSDYHSELNMSSLELGDSALYFCASSLVGRVNTEAFFGQGTRLTVV.